This TCR beta chain was found in a study of shared clonotypes between healthy human individuals. Study at large: There were three CD4 naive, three CD4 memory, two CD8 naive and one CD8 memory plates per donor. Study-level results: Around 5% of naive CD4 clonotypes were common to several donors.

Clones were sequenced by immunoSEQ multiplex PCR, and TCRdb holds only the in-frame ones, with some missing. The data contain roughly 2 million clones, less than 95% of them singletons. Losses at the gene ends were 2 bases for V and 0 bases for J; bases not matched to a gene: 4. The germline CDR1 and CDR2 sequences are SGHDT and YYEEEE. This CDR3 has 17 amino acids. Regarding this clone: Its specificity is unknown.

Only CD45RO-negative cells positively selected for CCR7 counted as naive CD8 cells, so terminally differentiated effector memory CD45RA+ cells were excluded. Each of the donors was a healthy adult who was HIV-negative and had not had a recent acute infection or vaccination. The source material was naive CD8+ T cells sorted from blood. V usage is TRBV5-6 and J usage is TRBJ2-1, with 11 bases identical to TRBD2. The sequence was collected from a man aged 18 to 30 in good health. In nucleotides, the CDR3 is TGTGCCAGCAGCTTTGCTAGCGGGGGGATCTCCTACAATGAGCAGTTCTTC. Its translation: CASSFASGGISYNEQFF.